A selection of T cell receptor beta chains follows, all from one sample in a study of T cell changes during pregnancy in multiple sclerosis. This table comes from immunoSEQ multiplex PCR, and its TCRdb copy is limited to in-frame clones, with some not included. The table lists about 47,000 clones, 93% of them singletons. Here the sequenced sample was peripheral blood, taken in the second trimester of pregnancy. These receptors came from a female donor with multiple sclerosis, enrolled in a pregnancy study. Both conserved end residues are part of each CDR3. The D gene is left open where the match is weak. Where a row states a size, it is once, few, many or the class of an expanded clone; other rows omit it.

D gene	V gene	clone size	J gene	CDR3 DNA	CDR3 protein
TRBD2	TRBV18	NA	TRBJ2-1	TGTGCCAGCTCACCGAGCGGGAGCTACAACAATGAGCAGTTCTTC	CASSPSGSYNNEQFF
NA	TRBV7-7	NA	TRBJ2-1	TGTGCTAGCAGCCCGCCCGGGGTAGGCGAGCAGTTCTTC	CASSPPGVGEQFF
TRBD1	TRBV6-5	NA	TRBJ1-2	TGTGCTAGCAGTGAGACAGGGGCCTATGGCTACACCTTC	CASSETGAYGYTF
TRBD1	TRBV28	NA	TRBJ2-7	TGTGCCAGCAGTGACAGGGGGCAAGACGAGCAGTACTTC	CASSDRGQDEQYF
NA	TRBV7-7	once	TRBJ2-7	TGTGCTAGCAGCTTAGCCGCAGGGGACGAGCAGTACTTC	CASSLAAGDEQYF
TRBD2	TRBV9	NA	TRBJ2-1	TGTGCCAGCGGGGCCCTAACGGGAGGGCCGTACAATGAGCAGTTCTTC	CASGALTGGPYNEQFF
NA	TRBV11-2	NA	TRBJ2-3	TGTGCCAGCAGCTTAGATCAAACAGATACGCAGTATTTT	CASSLDQTDTQYF
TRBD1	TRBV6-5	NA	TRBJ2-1	TGTGCCAGCAGTCAGGGACAGGGACCGGAGCAGTTCTTC	CASSQGQGPEQFF
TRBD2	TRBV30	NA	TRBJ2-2	TGTGCCCGGGGAGGGGAAACGAACACCGGGGAGCTGTTTTTT	CARGGETNTGELFF
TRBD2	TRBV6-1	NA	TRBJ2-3	TGTGCCAGCAGTGGCCGGTTAGCGGGAGTCGCGGATACGCAGTATTTT	CASSGRLAGVADTQYF
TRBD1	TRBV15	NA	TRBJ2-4	TGTGCCACCAGCGCAACACTTGGGACAGGGGATGACATTCAGTACTTC	CATSATLGTGDDIQYF
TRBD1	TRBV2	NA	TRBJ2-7	TGTGCCAGCAGTCACAGGACAGGGTTATCCGAGCAGTACTTC	CASSHRTGLSEQYF